The TCR beta chain described here comes from a study of shared clonotypes between healthy human individuals. Produced via immunoSEQ multiplex PCR; TCRdb's table is partial and in-frame only. The data show 550,000 to 700,000 clones, approximately 73% seen once. CDR1 SSHAT and CDR2 FNYEAQ come from the germline V gene (reference sequence). V was pared by 5 bases and J by 5 bases, with 6 bases of the junction left unmatched. The CDR3 covers 14 residues. This clone was seen a single time. This clonotype originated in a woman in her twenties or thirties in good health. Specimen: memory CD4+ T cells sorted from blood. This sample's subset: CD45RA-negative fraction. The chain is built from TRBV7-7 and TRBJ2-1; 7 bases fit TRBD1. CDR3 protein: CASSESDRDNEQFF. Written as DNA, the CDR3 is TGTGCCAGCAGCGAAAGCGACAGGGACAATGAGCAGTTCTTC.